The 4 T cell receptor beta chains below all came from one sample that was sequenced in a study of early T cells in non-severe SARS-CoV-2 infection. Via MiXCR, TCRdb re-called the 5' RACE reads, giving one row per CDR3 protein. The data contain around 12,000 distinct CDR3 sequences, 4.8% of them singletons. The sequenced sample was whole blood. These receptors originate from an adult who was a healthcare worker with PCR-confirmed SARS-CoV-2 infection or an uninfected control (not recorded which).

In its sample, this clonotype was seen many times. The CDR3 sequence: CASSLALGEGTEAFF. As DNA, the CDR3 is TGTGCCAGCAGCTTAGCGCTAGGGGAGGGCACTGAAGCTTTCTTT. The genes are TRBV7-9 and TRBJ1-1, with D possibly TRBD1 on 5 matching bases. Germline CDR1 reads SEHNR; CDR2 reads FQNEAQ (reference sequence). V was clipped by 0 bases and J by 4 bases, with 12 bases between them. The CDR3 sequence is 15 residues long.

This clonotype is classed as medium-sized. The chain employs TRBV19 and TRBJ2-5, with D possibly matching TRBD1 (6 bases). The CDR3 contains 14 residues. In germline, CDR1 is LNHDA, CDR2 SQIVND (reference sequence). V was clipped by 7 bases and J by 1 base, with 13 bases between them. CDR3 region: CASNQQGVQETQYF. CDR3 nucleotide sequence: TGTGCCAGTAACCAACAGGGAGTCCAAGAGACCCAGTACTTC.

This clonotype has a handful of counts. This chain links TRBV7-2 with TRBJ1-1; possible D gene TRBD1, 6 bases. The CDR3 length is 16 residues. Per germline, CDR1 SGHTA and CDR2 FQGNSA. The germline V and J ends were trimmed by 1 base and 0 bases, with 12 bases remaining between them. CDR3 nucleotide sequence: TGTGCCAGCAGCTTAGATTCGGGGGGCATGAACACTGAAGCTTTCTTT. Its protein product is CASSLDSGGMNTEAFF.

This clonotype was recorded many times. The chain employs TRBV24-1 and TRBJ2-1; TRBD2 aligns across 10 bases. This CDR3 is built from 14 residues. The V gene's germline CDR1 is KGHDR and CDR2 SFDVKD. V lost 6 bases and J lost 6; bases outside the gene matches: 4. CDR3 DNA: TGTGCCACCAGTTCTAGCGGGGGAGGCAATGAGCAGTTCTTC. It specifies CATSSSGGGNEQFF.